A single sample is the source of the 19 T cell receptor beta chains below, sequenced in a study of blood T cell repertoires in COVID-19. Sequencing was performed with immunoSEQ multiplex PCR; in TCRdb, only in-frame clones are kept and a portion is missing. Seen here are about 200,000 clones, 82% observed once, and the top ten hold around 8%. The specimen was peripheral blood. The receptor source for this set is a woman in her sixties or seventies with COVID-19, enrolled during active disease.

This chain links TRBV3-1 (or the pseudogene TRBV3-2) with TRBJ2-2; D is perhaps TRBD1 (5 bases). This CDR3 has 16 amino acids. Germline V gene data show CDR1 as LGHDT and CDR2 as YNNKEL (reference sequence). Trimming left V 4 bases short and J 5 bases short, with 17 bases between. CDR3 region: CASSPWGRGDTGELFF. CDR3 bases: TGTGCCAGCAGCCCATGGGGAAGGGGCGATACCGGGGAGCTGTTTTTT.

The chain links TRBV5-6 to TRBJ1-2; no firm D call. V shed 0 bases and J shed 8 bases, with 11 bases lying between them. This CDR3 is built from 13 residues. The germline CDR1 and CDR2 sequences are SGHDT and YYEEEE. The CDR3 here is CASSLVGGIGYTF. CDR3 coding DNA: TGTGCCAGCAGCTTGGTAGGAGGGATCGGCTACACCTTC.

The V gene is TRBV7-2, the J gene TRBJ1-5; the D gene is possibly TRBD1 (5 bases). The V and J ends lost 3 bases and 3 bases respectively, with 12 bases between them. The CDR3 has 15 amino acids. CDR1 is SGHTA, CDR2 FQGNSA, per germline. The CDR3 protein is CASSLSPGDNQPQHF. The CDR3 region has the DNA TGTGCCAGCAGCTTGTCCCCGGGGGACAATCAGCCCCAGCATTTT. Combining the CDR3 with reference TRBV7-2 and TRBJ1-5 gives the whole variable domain GAGVSQSPSNKVTEKGKDVELRCDPISGHTALYWYRQSLGQGLEFLIYFQGNSAPDKSGLPSDRFSAERTGGSVSTLTIQRTQQEDSAVYLCASSLSPGDNQPQHFGDGTRLSIL.

For the CDR3, the DNA is TGTGCCAGCAGTGAACAGGGGACGGAGACCCAGTACTTC. It encodes CASSEQGTETQYF. J is TRBJ2-5 and V is TRBV28; TRBD1 matches at 7 bases. CDR3 length: 13 residues. Germline V lookup: CDR1 MDHEN, CDR2 SYDVKM. V trimming: 5 bases; J trimming: 5 bases; junction bases outside the gene matches: 5.

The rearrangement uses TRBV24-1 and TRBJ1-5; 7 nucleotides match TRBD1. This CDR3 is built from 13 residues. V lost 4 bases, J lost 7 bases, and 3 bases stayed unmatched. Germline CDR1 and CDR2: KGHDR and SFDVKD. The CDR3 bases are TGTGCCACCAGTGACCGACAGGGCCAGCCCCAGCATTTT. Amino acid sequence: CATSDRQGQPQHF.

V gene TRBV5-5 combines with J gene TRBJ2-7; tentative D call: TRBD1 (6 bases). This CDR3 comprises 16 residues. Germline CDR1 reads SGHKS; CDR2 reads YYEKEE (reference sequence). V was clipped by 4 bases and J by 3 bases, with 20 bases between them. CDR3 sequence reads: CASSLGVGAALYEQYV. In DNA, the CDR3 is TGTGCCAGCAGCCTAGGCGTGGGGGCAGCTCTCTACGAGCAGTACGTC.

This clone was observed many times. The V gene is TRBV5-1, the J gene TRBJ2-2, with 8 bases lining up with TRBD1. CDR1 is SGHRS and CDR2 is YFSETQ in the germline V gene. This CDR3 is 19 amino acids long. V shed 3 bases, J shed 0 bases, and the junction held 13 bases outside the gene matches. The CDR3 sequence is CASSSHSLMDRANTGELFF. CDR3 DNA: TGCGCCAGCAGCTCCCACTCACTAATGGACAGGGCGAACACCGGGGAGCTGTTTTTT.

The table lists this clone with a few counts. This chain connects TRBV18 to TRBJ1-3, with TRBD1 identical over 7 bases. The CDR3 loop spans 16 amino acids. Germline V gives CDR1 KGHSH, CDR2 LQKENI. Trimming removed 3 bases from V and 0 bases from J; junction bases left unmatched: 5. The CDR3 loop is CASSPQGVTSGNTIYF. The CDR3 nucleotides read TGTGCCAGCTCACCCCAGGGGGTCACCTCTGGAAACACCATATATTTT.

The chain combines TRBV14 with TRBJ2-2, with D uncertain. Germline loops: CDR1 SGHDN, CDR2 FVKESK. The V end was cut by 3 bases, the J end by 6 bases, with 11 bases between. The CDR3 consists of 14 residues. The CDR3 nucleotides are TGTGCCAGCAGCCAGGCTCTTGGCCCCGGGGAGCTGTTTTTT. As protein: CASSQALGPGELFF.

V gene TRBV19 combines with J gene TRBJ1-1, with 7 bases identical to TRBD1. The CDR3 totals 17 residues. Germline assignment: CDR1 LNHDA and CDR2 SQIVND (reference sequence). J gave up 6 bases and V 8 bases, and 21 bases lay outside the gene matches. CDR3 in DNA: TGTGCCAGTTACCCGACAGGGAGAAGTTTTATTAACCCTGAAGCTTTCTTT. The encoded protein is CASYPTGRSFINPEAFF.

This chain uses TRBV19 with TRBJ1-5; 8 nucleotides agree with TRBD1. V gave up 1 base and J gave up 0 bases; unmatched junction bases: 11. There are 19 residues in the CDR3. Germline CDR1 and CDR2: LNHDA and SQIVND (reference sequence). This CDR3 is CASSIAPFGTGSSNQPQHF. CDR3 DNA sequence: TGTGCCAGTAGTATAGCCCCCTTTGGGACAGGCAGTAGCAATCAGCCCCAGCATTTT.

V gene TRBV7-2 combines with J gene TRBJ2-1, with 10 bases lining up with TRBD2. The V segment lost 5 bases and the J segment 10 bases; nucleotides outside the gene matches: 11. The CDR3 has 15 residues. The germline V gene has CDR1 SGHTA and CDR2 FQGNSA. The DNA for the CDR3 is TGTGCCAGCAGCGTTAGCGGGGGGTATTTCGGGGAGCAGTTCTTC. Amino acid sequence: CASSVSGGYFGEQFF.

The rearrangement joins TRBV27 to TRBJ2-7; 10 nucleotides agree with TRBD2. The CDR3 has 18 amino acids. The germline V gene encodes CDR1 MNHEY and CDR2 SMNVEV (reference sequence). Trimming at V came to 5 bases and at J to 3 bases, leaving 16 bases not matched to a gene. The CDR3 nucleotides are TGTGCCAGCAGTCCCCCCAGCCGAGGTAGCGGGAGGCGCTACGAGCAGTACTTC. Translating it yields CASSPPSRGSGRRYEQYF.

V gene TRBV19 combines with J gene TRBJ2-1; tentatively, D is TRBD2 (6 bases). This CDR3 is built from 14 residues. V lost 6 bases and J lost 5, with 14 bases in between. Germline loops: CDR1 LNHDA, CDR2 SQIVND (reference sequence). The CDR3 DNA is TGTGCCAGTAGGGGACTTCAAACCGACAATGAGCAGTTCTTC. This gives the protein CASRGLQTDNEQFF.

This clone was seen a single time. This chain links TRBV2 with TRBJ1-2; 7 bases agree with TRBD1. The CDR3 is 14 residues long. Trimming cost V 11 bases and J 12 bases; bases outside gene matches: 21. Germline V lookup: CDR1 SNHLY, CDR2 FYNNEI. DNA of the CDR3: TGTGCCGGGACAGAGAATCCTTTGTCTAACTCCCACACCTTC. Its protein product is CAGTENPLSNSHTF.

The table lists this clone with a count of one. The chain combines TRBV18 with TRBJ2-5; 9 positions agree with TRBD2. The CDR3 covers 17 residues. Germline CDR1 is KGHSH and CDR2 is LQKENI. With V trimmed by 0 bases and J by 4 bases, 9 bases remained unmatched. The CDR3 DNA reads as TGTGCCAGCTCACCACCCCGCGTCCTAGCGGGAACAGAGACCCAGTACTTC. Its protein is CASSPPRVLAGTETQYF.

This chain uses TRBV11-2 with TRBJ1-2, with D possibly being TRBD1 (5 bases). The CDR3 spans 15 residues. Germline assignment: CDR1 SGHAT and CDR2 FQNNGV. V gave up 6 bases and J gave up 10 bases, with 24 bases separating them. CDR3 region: CASSLGEGPLNSYTF. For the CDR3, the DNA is TGTGCCAGCAGTCTAGGGGAGGGACCATTGAATTCCTACACCTTC.

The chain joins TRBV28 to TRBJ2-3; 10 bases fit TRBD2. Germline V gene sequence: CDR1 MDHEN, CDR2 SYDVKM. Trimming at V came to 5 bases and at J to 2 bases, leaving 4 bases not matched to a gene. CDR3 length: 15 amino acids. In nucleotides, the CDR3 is TGTGCCAGCAGTCCTAGCGGGAGTTACACAGATACGCAGTATTTT. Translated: CASSPSGSYTDTQYF. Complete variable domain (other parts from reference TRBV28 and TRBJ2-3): DVKVTQSSRYLVKRTGEKVFLECVQDMDHENMFWYRQDPGLGLRLIYFSYDVKMKEKGDIPEGYSVSREKKERFSLILESASTNQTSMYLCASSPSGSYTDTQYFGPGTRLTVL.

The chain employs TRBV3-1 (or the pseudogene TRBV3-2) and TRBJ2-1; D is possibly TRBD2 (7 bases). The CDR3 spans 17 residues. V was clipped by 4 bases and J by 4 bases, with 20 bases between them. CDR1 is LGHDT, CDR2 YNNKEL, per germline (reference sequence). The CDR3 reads CASSPNGRGAVYNEQFF. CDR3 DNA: TGTGCCAGCAGCCCTAACGGACGGGGGGCCGTATACAATGAGCAGTTCTTC.